These T cell receptor beta chains were read from a single sample in a study of blood T cell repertoires in COVID-19. The table came from immunoSEQ multiplex PCR; TCRdb's copy has only in-frame clones and leaves some out. The repertoire consists of tens of thousands of clones, with 80% to 90% occurring once and the leading ten covering roughly 40%. The material sequenced was peripheral blood. These receptors came from a woman aged 55-69 years with COVID-19, enrolled during active disease. Each CDR3 is given with its conserved first and last residue. D genes are given only for firm matches. Some rows mark clone size as missing; the rest say once, few, many or name a class of expanded clone.

clone_size	d_call	v_call	j_call	cdr3_aa	cdr3_nt
once	NA	TRBV4-3	TRBJ1-2	CASSQESGGGPNGYTF	TGCGCCAGCAGCCAAGAAAGCGGGGGCGGACCTAATGGCTACACCTTC
NA	NA	TRBV4-3	TRBJ1-5	CASSQDRAGNNQPQHF	TGCGCCAGCAGCCAAGATAGGGCAGGGAACAATCAGCCCCAGCATTTT
NA	TRBD1	TRBV19	TRBJ1-2	CASSVDRAIGYTF	TGTGCCAGTAGTGTCGACAGGGCGATTGGCTACACCTTC
NA	TRBD2	TRBV7-9	TRBJ2-5	CASSLGLAGQETQYF	TGTGCCAGCAGCCTCGGACTAGCGGGGCAAGAGACCCAGTACTTC
NA	NA	TRBV7-9	TRBJ2-2	CASSLWLANTGELFF	TGTGCCAGCAGCTTATGGCTAGCGAACACCGGGGAGCTGTTTTTT
NA	NA	TRBV18	TRBJ1-2	CASSPPVNRAYGYTF	TGTGCCAGCTCACCACCGGTCAACAGGGCCTATGGCTACACCTTC
NA	TRBD1	TRBV2	TRBJ1-2	CAVRGTGKDLMGYTF	TGTGCCGTTCGCGGGACAGGGAAAGACCTTATGGGCTACACCTTC
NA	TRBD1	TRBV27	TRBJ1-6	CASSPYPPDRAEGSYNSPLHF	TGTGCCAGCAGTCCATACCCACCTGACAGGGCGGAAGGCTCCTATAATTCACCCCTCCACTTT
NA	TRBD2	TRBV7-2	TRBJ2-7	CASSLGGGLDEQYF	TGTGCCAGCAGCTTAGGCGGGGGGCTCGACGAGCAGTACTTC
NA	NA	TRBV12-3/TRBV12-4	TRBJ2-4	CASSLGAAPGQYF	TGTGCCAGCAGTTTAGGGGCAGCCCCGGGGCAGTACTTC
NA	TRBD1	TRBV6-5	TRBJ2-1	CASSSGTGTKQFF	TGTGCCAGCAGTTCGGGGACAGGAACTAAGCAGTTCTTC
few	TRBD1	TRBV6-2/TRBV6-3	TRBJ2-3	CASSFRDRATDTQYF	TGTGCCAGCAGCTTCCGGGACAGGGCGACAGATACGCAGTATTTT
few	TRBD1	TRBV7-9	TRBJ2-7	CASSLAGTGNEQYF	TGTGCCAGCAGCTTAGCGGGGACAGGAAACGAGCAGTACTTC
NA	NA	TRBV19	TRBJ1-1	CASSVQVYTEAFF	TGTGCCAGTAGTGTCCAGGTATACACTGAAGCTTTCTTT
NA	TRBD2	TRBV6-5	TRBJ2-2	CASNSGRDTGELFF	TGTGCCAGCAATTCGGGGAGGGACACCGGGGAGCTGTTTTTT
once	NA	TRBV6-5	TRBJ1-1	CASSYSNRLNTEAFF	TGTGCCAGCAGTTACTCGAACAGGTTGAACACTGAAGCTTTCTTT
NA	TRBD2	TRBV29-1	TRBJ2-5	CSVVVSGSGETQYF	TGCAGCGTTGTGGTTAGCGGGAGTGGAGAGACCCAGTACTTC
NA	TRBD1	TRBV12-3/TRBV12-4	TRBJ1-2	CASSSTGEYGYTF	TGTGCCAGCAGCAGTACAGGGGAATATGGCTACACCTTC
NA	NA	TRBV9	TRBJ1-1	CASSARGTQYTEAFF	TGTGCCAGCAGCGCGAGGGGGACCCAATACACTGAAGCTTTCTTT
NA	NA	TRBV6-5	TRBJ2-6	CASVTGFSGANVLTF	TGTGCCAGCGTAACAGGGTTCTCTGGGGCCAACGTCCTGACTTTC
NA	NA	TRBV9	TRBJ2-6	CASSVDPVSGANVLTF	TGTGCCAGCAGCGTAGATCCGGTCTCTGGGGCCAACGTCCTGACTTTC
NA	TRBD2	TRBV10-2	TRBJ2-5	CASSVGLAGTMAQYF	TGCGCCAGCAGCGTAGGACTAGCGGGAACCATGGCCCAGTACTTC